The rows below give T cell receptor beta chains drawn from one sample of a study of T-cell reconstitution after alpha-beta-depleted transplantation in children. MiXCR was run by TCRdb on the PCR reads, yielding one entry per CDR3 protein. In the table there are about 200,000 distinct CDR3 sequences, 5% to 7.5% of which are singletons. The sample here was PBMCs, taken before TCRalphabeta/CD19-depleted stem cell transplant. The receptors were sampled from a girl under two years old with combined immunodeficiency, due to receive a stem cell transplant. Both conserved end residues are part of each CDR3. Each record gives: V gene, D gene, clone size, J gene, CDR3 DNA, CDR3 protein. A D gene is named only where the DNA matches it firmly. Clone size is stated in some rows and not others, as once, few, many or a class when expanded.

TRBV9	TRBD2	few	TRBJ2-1	TGTGCCAGCAGCGGCCCCGGGACTAGTAGCTCCTACAATGAGCAGTTCTTC	CASSGPGTSSSYNEQFF
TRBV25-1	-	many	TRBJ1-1	TGTGCCAGCAGTATGATTGGGATAGGGGGAAGGGAAGCTTTCTTT	CASSMIGIGGREAFF
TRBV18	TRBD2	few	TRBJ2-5	TGTGCCAGCTCGCCCCGACTAGCCCAAGAGACCCAGTACTTC	CASSPRLAQETQYF
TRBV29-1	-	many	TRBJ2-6	TGCAGCGTTTCGGCCAGGGTAGACGGGGCCAACGTCCTGACTTTC	CSVSARVDGANVLTF
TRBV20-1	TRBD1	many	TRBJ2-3	TGCAGTGCTAGTGGAAGGGGGCCCTCTAGCACAGATACGCAGTATTTT	CSASGRGPSSTDTQYF
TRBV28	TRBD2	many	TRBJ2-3	TGTGCCAGCAGGATCGTACCGGGACTAGCGGGAGGCATCACAGATACGCAGTATTTT	CASRIVPGLAGGITDTQYF
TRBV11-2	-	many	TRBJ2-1	TGTGCCAGCACCCGTTCCCTTTTGGGACCGCATGAGCAGTTCTTC	CASTRSLLGPHEQFF
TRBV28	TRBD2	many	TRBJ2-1	TGTGCCAGCAGTTTTCGGATGGGACGCGGGAGGGCCAGGCAGTTCTTC	CASSFRMGRGRARQFF
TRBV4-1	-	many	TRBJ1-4	TGCGCCAGCAGCCAAGATCAGGGACCCTCCCCTGATGAAAAACTGTTTTTT	CASSQDQGPSPDEKLFF
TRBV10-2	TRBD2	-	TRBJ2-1	TGCGCCAGCGGGACTAGCGGGAGCTATGAGCAGTTCTTC	CASGTSGSYEQFF
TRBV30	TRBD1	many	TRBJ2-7	TGTGCCTGGATAGGGGGCCCAACCTACGAGCAGTACTTC	CAWIGGPTYEQYF
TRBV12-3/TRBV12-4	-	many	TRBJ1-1	TGTGCCAGCACCCTTATAGGAGGGAACACTGAAGCTTTCTTT	CASTLIGGNTEAFF
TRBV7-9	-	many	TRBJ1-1	TGTGCCAGCAGCTCCCATGTCATGTCTCTAGAAGCTTTCTTT	CASSSHVMSLEAFF
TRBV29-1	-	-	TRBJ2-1	TGCAGCGTTGAAGATTTCGTCCGTTGGAACTCCTACAATGAGCAGTTCTTC	CSVEDFVRWNSYNEQFF
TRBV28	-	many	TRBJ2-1	TGTGCCAGCAGTTTCCAGGCGTCCTACACCGATGAGCAGTTCTTC	CASSFQASYTDEQFF
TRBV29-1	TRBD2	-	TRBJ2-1	TGCAGCGTACAGGGTGATGCGGGAGGGCCCAATGAGCAGTTCTTC	CSVQGDAGGPNEQFF
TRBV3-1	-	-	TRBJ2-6	TGTGCCTCCACCCATGAGAGGCCGGTCTCTGGGGCCAACGTCCTGACTTTC	CASTHERPVSGANVLTF
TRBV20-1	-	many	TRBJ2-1	TGCAGTGCGGTAGCAATGTACAATGAGCAGTTCTTC	CSAVAMYNEQFF
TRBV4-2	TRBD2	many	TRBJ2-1	TGTGCCAGCAGCCAAGCTAGCGGGAGGGCCTTGGGCGTGGTGGAGCAGTTCTTC	CASSQASGRALGVVEQFF
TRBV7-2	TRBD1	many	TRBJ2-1	TGTGCCAGCAGCGAGACAGGGACCTACAATGAGCAGTTCTTC	CASSETGTYNEQFF
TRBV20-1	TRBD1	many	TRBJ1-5	TGCAGTGCTAGTCCAATCCGGGACAGGGGAAATCAGCCCCAGCATTTT	CSASPIRDRGNQPQHF
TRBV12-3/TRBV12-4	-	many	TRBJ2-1	TGTGCCAGCAGTTTAATAGGGGGGTATAATGAGCAGTTCTTC	CASSLIGGYNEQFF
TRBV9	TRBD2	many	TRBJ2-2	TGTGCCAGCAGCAATGGACTAGCTCTTGGGGGGACCGGGGAGCTGTTTTTT	CASSNGLALGGTGELFF
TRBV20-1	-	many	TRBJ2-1	TGCAGTGCTTGGTGGAACAGTGGTAAACATGAGCAGTTCTTC	CSAWWNSGKHEQFF
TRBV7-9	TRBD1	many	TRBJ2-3	TGTGCCAGCAGCTCAGGACAGGGAACAGATACGCAGTATTTT	CASSSGQGTDTQYF
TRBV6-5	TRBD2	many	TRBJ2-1	TGTGCCAGCAGTTCGGCGGGGGGCGTATACAATGAGCAGTTCTTC	CASSSAGGVYNEQFF
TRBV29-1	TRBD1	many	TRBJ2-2	TGCAGCGTCGCTCCCGGGACAGGGGGCAACACCGGGGAGCTGTTTTTT	CSVAPGTGGNTGELFF
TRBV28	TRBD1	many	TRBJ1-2	TGTGCCAGCAGTTTAGATCCACAGGGGATCTATGGCTACACCTTC	CASSLDPQGIYGYTF
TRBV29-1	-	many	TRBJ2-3	TGCAGCGACGCCGGAGTACTAGCTGACGATACGCAGTATTTT	CSDAGVLADDTQYF
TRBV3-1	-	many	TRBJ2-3	TGTGCCAGCAGCCAAGAGGCAACCCCCCGAGGTCAGTATTTT	CASSQEATPRGQYF
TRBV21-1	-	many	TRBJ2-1	TGTGCCAGCAGCGAATTACCTACTAGCGGGAGGTTGACCTACAATGAGCAGTTCTTC	CASSELPTSGRLTYNEQFF
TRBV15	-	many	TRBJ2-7	TGTGCCACCAGCACACCCCAGGACGGATACGAGCAGTACTTC	CATSTPQDGYEQYF
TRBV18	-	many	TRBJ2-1	TGTGCCAGCTCACACACTACAGGAGTTGGGAATGAGCAGTTCTTC	CASSHTTGVGNEQFF
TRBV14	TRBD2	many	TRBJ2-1	TGTGCCAGCAGCCAAGACCGATCGAGGACTAGCGCATTAATAAATGAGCAGTTCTTC	CASSQDRSRTSALINEQFF
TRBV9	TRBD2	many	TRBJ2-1	TGTGCCAGCAGCGCCCCCGGGGGGGGCTGGGAGCAGTTCTTC	CASSAPGGGWEQFF
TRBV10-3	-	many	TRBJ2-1	TGTGCCATCAGTGGCTCGATGAGGAATGAGCAGTTCTTC	CAISGSMRNEQFF
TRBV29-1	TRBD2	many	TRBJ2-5	TGCAGCGTTAACACCATTGGGACTAGCGCCCAAGAGACCCAGTACTTC	CSVNTIGTSAQETQYF
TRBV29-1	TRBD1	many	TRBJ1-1	TGCAGCGTTGATGTGAGCGGACAGGGGCCTGAAGCTTTCTTT	CSVDVSGQGPEAFF
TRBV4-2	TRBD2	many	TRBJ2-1	TGTGCCAGCAGCCAAGTCGGGAGGGGCGATGAGCAGTTCTTC	CASSQVGRGDEQFF
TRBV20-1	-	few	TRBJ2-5	TGCAGTGCTGATCCTTCCCTAGCGCCTCAAGAGACCCAGTACTTC	CSADPSLAPQETQYF
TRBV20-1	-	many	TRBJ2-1	TGCAGTGTCCAACGTACAGCGTACAATGAGCAGTTCTTC	CSVQRTAYNEQFF